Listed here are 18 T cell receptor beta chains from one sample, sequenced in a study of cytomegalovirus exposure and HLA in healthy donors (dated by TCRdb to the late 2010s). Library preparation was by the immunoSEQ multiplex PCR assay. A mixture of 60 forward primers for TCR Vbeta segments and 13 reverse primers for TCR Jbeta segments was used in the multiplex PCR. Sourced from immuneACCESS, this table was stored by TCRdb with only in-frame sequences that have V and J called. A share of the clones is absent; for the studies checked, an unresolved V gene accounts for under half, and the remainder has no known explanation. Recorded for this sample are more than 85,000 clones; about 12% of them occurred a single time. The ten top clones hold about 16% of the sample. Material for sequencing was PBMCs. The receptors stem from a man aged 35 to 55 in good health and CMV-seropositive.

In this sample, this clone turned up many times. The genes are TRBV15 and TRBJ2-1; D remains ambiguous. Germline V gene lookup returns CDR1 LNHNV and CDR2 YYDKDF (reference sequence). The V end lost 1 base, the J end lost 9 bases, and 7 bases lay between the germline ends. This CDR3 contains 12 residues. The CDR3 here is CATSRGVSEQFF. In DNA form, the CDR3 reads TGTGCCACCAGCAGAGGAGTGAGTGAGCAGTTCTTC.

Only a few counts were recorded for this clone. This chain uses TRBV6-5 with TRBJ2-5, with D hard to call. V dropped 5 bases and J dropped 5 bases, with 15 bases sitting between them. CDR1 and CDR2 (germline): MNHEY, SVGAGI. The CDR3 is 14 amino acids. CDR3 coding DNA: TGTGCCAGCAGTAAGTTCGGCGGTCTGGAGACCCAGTACTTC. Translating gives CASSKFGGLETQYF.

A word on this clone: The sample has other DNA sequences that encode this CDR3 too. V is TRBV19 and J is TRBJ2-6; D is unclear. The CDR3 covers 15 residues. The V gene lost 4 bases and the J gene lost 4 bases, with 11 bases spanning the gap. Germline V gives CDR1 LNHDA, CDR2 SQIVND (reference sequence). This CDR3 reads CASSTIPPGANVLTF. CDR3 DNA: TGTGCCAGTAGTACCATTCCCCCCGGGGCCAACGTCCTGACTTTC.

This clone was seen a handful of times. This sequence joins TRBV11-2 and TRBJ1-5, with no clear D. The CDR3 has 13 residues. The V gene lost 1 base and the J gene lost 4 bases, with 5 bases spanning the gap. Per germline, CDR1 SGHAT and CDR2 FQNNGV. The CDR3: CASSLGANQPQHF. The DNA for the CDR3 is TGTGCCAGCAGCTTAGGGGCAAATCAGCCCCAGCATTTT.

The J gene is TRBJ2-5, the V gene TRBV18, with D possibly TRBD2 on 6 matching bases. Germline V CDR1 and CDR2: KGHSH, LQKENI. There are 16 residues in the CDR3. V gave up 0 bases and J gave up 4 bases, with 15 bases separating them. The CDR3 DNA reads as TGTGCCAGCTCACCACCTCTCGGGAGCGGAAGAGAGACCCAGTACTTC. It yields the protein CASSPPLGSGRETQYF.

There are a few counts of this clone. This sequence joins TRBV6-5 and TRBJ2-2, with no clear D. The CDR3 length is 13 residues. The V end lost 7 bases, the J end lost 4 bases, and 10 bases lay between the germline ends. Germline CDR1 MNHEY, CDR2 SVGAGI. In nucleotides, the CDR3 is TGTGCCAGCAACCCGGTTAGCACCGGGGAGCTGTTTTTT. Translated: CASNPVSTGELFF.

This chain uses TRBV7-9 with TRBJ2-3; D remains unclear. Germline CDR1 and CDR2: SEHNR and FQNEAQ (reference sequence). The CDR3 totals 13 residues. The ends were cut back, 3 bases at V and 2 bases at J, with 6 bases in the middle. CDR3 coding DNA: TGTGCCAGCAGCTTTTTAGTCACAGATACGCAGTATTTT. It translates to CASSFLVTDTQYF.

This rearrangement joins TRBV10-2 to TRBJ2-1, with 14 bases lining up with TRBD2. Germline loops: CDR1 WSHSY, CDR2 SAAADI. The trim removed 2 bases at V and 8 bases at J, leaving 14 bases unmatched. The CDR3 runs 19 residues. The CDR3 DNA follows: TGCGCCAGCAGTGAGCACCCGGGGGGACTAGCGGGAGAACGGGATGAGCAGTTCTTC. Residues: CASSEHPGGLAGERDEQFF.

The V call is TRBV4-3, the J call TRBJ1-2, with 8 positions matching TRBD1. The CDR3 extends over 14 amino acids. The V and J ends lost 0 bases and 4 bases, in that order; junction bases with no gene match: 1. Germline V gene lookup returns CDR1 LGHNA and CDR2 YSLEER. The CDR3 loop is CASSQDDRGYGYTF. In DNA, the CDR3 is TGCGCCAGCAGCCAAGACGACAGGGGCTATGGCTACACCTTC.

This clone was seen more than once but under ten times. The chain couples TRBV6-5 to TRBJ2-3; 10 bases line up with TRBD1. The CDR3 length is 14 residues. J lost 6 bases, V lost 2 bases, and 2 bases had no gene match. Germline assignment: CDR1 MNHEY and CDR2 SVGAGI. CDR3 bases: TGTGCCAGCAGTTACGGGACAGGGGTCGATACGCAGTATTTT. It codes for CASSYGTGVDTQYF.

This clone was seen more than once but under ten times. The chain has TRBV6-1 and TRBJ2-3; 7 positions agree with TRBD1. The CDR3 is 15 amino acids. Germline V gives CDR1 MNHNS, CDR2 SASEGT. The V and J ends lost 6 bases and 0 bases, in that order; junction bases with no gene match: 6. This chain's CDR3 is CASSVDRTSTDTQYF. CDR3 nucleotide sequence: TGTGCCAGCAGCGTGGACAGGACTAGCACAGATACGCAGTATTTT.

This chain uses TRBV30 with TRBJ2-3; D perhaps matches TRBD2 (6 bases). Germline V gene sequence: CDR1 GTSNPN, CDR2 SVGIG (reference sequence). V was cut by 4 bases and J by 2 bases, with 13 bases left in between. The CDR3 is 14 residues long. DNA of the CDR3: TGTGCCTGGAAGATGGCGGGACCCACAGATACGCAGTATTTT. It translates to CAWKMAGPTDTQYF.

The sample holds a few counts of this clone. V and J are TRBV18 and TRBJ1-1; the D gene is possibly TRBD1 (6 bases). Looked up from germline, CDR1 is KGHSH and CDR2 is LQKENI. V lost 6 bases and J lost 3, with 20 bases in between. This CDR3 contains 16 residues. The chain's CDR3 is CASSPRTQSGDTEAFF. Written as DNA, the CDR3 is TGTGCCAGCTCTCCTAGAACACAGTCAGGGGACACTGAAGCTTTCTTT. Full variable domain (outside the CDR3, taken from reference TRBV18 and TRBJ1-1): NAGVMQNPRHLVRRRGQEARLRCSPMKGHSHVYWYRQLPEEGLKFMVYLQKENIIDESGMPKERFSAEFPKEGPSILRIQQVVRGDSAAYFCASSPRTQSGDTEAFFGQGTRLTVV.

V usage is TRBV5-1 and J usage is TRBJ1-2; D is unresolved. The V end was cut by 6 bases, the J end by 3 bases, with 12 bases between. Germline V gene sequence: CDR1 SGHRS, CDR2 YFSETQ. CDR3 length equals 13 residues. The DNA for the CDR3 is TGCGCCAGCACCCCCGGAGAGTACTATGGCTACACCTTC. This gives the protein CASTPGEYYGYTF. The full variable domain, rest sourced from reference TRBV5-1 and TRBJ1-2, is KAGVTQTPRYLIKTRGQQVTLSCSPISGHRSVSWYQQTPGQGLQFLFEYFSETQRNKGNFPGRFSGRQFSNSRSEMNVSTLELGDSALYLCASTPGEYYGYTFGSGTRLTVV.

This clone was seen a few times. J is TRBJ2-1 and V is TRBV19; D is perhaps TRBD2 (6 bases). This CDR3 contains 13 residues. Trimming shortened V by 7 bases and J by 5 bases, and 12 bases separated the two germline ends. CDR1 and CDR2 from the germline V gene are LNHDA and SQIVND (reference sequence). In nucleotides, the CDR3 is TGTGCCAGTATAGAGGGAGGAGACAATGAGCAGTTCTTC. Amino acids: CASIEGGDNEQFF.

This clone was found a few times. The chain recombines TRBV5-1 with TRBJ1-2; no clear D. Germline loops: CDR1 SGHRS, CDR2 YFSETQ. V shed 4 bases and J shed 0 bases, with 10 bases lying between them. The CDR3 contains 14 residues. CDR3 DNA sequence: TGCGCCAGCAGCCTCTTGGCTTCTAACTATGGCTACACCTTC. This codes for CASSLLASNYGYTF.

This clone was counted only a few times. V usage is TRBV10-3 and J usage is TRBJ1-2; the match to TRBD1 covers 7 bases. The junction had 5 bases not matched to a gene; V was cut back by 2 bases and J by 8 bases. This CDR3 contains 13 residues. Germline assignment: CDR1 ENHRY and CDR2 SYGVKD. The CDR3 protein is CAISEGQDLGYTF. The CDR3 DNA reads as TGTGCCATCAGTGAGGGACAGGACCTCGGCTACACCTTC.

This chain's CDR3 is CASSPRRQVGMNTEAFF. DNA for the CDR3: TGTGCCAGCAGCCCAAGGAGACAGGTCGGCATGAACACTGAAGCTTTCTTT. V gene TRBV7-8 combines with J gene TRBJ1-1; D is perhaps TRBD1 (6 bases). The CDR3 length is 17 residues. CDR1 and CDR2 from the germline V gene are SGHVS and FQNEAQ. The ends were cut back, 5 bases at V and 0 bases at J, with 19 bases in the middle.